What follows are 22 T cell receptor beta chains derived from one specimen sequenced in a study of T cells in women clearing cervical HPV infection. Sequencing was performed with immunoSEQ multiplex PCR; in TCRdb, only in-frame clones are kept and a portion is missing. Its table records around 12,000 clones. Sequenced sample: blood buffy coat. All receptors derive from a woman between 18 and 69 years old with a cervical HPV16 infection that either progressed to CIN3+ or cleared (not recorded which).

About this clone itself: The CDR3 extends 3 residues past the end of the read, so its final part is completed from the germline J gene. This chain connects TRBV20-1 to TRBJ2-1; the match to TRBD2 covers 7 bases. CDR1 and CDR2 from the germline V gene are DFQATT and SNEGSKA (reference sequence). CDR3 length equals 12 residues. The trim removed 7 bases at V and 5 bases at J, leaving 5 bases unmatched. Incomplete CDR3 DNA: TGCAGTGTGGGACGGGGGGACAATGAG. It is translated as CSVGRGDNE. In full, the CDR3 is CSVGRGDNEQFF.

A word on this clone: The junction departs from the called germline gene at one end, perhaps through a read error. The sequence runs out 3 residues before the end of the CDR3; the remainder is reconstructed from the germline J gene. The chain has TRBV30 and TRBJ1-1; the match to TRBD1 covers 10 bases. This CDR3 is 13 amino acids long. Per the germline V gene, CDR1 is GTSNPN and CDR2 is SVGIG (reference sequence). CDR3 loop: CARSRDRGTEAFF. The part of the CDR3 DNA that was read is TGTGCCAGGAGCCGGGACAGGGGCACTGAA.

Note on this clone: Coverage ceases 3 residues before the CDR3 finishes, and the germline J gene fills in the end. The gene calls are TRBV20-1 and TRBJ2-7; D may be TRBD2 (6 bases). This CDR3 has 14 residues. CDR1 is DFQATT and CDR2 is SNEGSKA in the germline V gene (reference sequence). The germline V and J ends were trimmed by 1 base and 2 bases, with 12 bases remaining between them. CDR3 protein: CSARALAEAYEQYF. The sequenced CDR3 bases are TGCAGTGCTAGAGCTTTAGCGGAAGCCTACGAG.

With regard to this clone: Read coverage stops 3 residues before the CDR3 terminus; the germline J gene supplies the remainder. This rearrangement joins TRBV5-1 to TRBJ2-5; 14 bases align to TRBD2. The CDR3 contains 17 residues. Germline V gene data show CDR1 as SGHRS and CDR2 as YFSETQ. V was clipped by 0 bases and J by 1 base; unmatched bases: 2. The DNA read from the CDR3 is TGCGCCAGCAGCTTGGGACTAGCGGGGGGGCTCCAAGAGACC. Translating gives CASSLGLAGGLQET. The entire CDR3 protein is CASSLGLAGGLQETQYF.

In regard to this clone: The read gets to within 3 residues of the CDR3 end, and the germline J gene fills in the rest. The chain uses TRBV10-3 and TRBJ1-1, with D perhaps TRBD1 (5 bases). The V gene lost 0 bases and the J gene lost 7 bases, with 12 bases spanning the gap. The CDR3 loop spans 14 amino acids. Germline V CDR1 and CDR2: ENHRY, SYGVKD. Partial CDR3 DNA: TGTGCCATCAGTGAGTCGACTCGGGGACTTGAA. It codes for CAISESTRGLE. The whole CDR3 region reads CAISESTRGLEAFF.

The CDR3 bases that were read are TGCAGTGCTACCGGGACTATGGCCGGGGAG. Its protein is CSATGTMAGE. The complete CDR3 protein is CSATGTMAGELFF. The chain recombines TRBV20-1 with TRBJ2-2, with 7 bases fitting TRBD2. Sequencing ends 3 residues short of the CDR3 end; the germline J gene provides the rest. J lost 6 bases, V lost 4 bases, and 5 bases had no gene match. CDR1 is DFQATT and CDR2 is SNEGSKA in the germline V gene (reference sequence). CDR3 length equals 13 residues.

Note on this clone: Read data end 3 residues before the CDR3 end; the end is taken from the germline J gene. The V and J genes are TRBV19 and TRBJ2-3, with a weak D call TRBD1 (6 bases). Trimming left V 5 bases short and J 3 bases short, with 12 bases between. In germline, CDR1 is LNHDA, CDR2 SQIVND (reference sequence). The CDR3 consists of 14 residues. The part of the CDR3 DNA that was read is TGTGCCAGTAGTGACAGGCCAGGTACAGATACG. It translates to CASSDRPGTDT. The whole CDR3 sequence reads CASSDRPGTDTQYF.

Concerning this clone itself: The read ends 3 residues shy of where the CDR3 ends; the end is completed using the germline J gene. V and J are TRBV30 and TRBJ2-4, with TRBD2 matching over 7 bases. Per the germline V gene, CDR1 is GTSNPN and CDR2 is SVGIG (reference sequence). V was clipped by 4 bases and J by 4 bases; unmatched bases: 1. The CDR3 sequence is 12 residues long. The covered CDR3 bases are TGTGCCTGGACGGGGGGTAAAAACATT. Translated, it gives CAWTGGKNI. The full CDR3 is CAWTGGKNIQYF.

Concerning this clone: Read coverage stops 3 residues before the CDR3 terminus; the germline J gene supplies the remainder. The chain links TRBV5-1 to TRBJ1-1; D may be TRBD1 (5 bases). Germline CDR1 is SGHRS and CDR2 is YFSETQ. With 2 bases removed from V and 7 bases from J, the gap between germline ends came to 15 bases. The CDR3 has 14 amino acids. The sequenced part of the CDR3 DNA is TGCGCCAGCAGCTTCGGGGGGTTGGGGGGTGAA. It codes for CASSFGGLGGE. The CDR3 in its entirety is CASSFGGLGGEAFF.

About this clone itself: The read falls 3 residues short of the CDR3 end, and the missing part is taken from the germline J gene. This sequence joins TRBV29-1 and TRBJ2-3, with D tentatively TRBD1 (6 bases). The CDR3 has 15 residues. CDR1 is SQVTM and CDR2 is ANQGSEA in the germline V gene. Trimming left V 7 bases short and J 3 bases short, with 20 bases between. Incomplete CDR3 DNA: TGCAGCGACCCTATGGATTCAGGGGATACAGATACG. Translating gives CSDPMDSGDTDT. The CDR3 reads in full as CSDPMDSGDTDTQYF.

Comments on this clone: The CDR3 extends 3 residues past the end of the read, so its final part is completed from the germline J gene. The chain combines TRBV10-3 with TRBJ2-5; 11 nucleotides match TRBD2. CDR3 size: 14 residues. J lost 5 bases, V lost 6 bases, and 5 bases had no gene match. CDR1 ENHRY and CDR2 SYGVKD come from the germline V gene. The DNA read from the CDR3 is TGTGCCATCAGCGGGACTAGCGGAGGGGAGACC. It yields the protein CAISGTSGGET. The CDR3 reads in full as CAISGTSGGETQYF.

Of note for this clone: The sequenced fragment ends 3 residues before the CDR3 boundary, so the rest is inferred from the germline J gene. The rearrangement uses TRBV6-1 and TRBJ1-6; D is perhaps TRBD1 (5 bases). Germline values: CDR1 MNHNS, CDR2 SASEGT. There are 15 residues in the CDR3. The V and J ends lost 0 bases and 5 bases respectively, with 8 bases between them. This chain's CDR3 is CASSEADSHNSPLHF. CDR3 DNA, as far as it was read: TGTGCCAGCAGTGAAGCCGACAGCCATAATTCACCC.

The sequenced part of the CDR3 DNA is TGCAGCGTTAGGACGGACACCTACGAG. It specifies CSVRTDTYE. The CDR3 as a whole reads CSVRTDTYEQYF. V gene TRBV29-1 combines with J gene TRBJ2-7; possibly TRBD1 for D (5 bases). The read is 3 residues too short to cover the CDR3 end, so that end is filled in from the germline J gene. The V gene's germline CDR1 is SQVTM and CDR2 ANQGSEA. This CDR3 is 12 amino acids long. V lost 5 bases to trimming and J lost 2 bases, with 10 bases between them.

By frequency, this clone is medium-sized. The read comes to an end 3 residues before the CDR3 does, leaving the germline J gene to fill in the end. The chain carries TRBV2 and TRBJ2-2; D perhaps matches TRBD1 (7 bases). Trimming removed 7 bases from V and 7 bases from J, with 13 bases in between. The CDR3 is 13 amino acids. The V gene's germline CDR1 is SNHLY and CDR2 FYNNEI. Incomplete CDR3 DNA: TGTGCCAGCACTTCCAGGGGGGTCGGGGAG. It translates to CASTSRGVGE. The CDR3 in full is CASTSRGVGELFF.

With respect to this clone: The DNA ends 3 residues before the CDR3 does, and the rest of the CDR3 is filled in from the germline J gene. The chain combines TRBV6-1 with TRBJ2-1; 10 nucleotides align to TRBD1. There are 15 residues in the CDR3. Germline V gives CDR1 MNHNS, CDR2 SASEGT. With 4 bases clipped from V and 8 bases from J, the junction kept 8 bases outside the gene matches. The CDR3: CASSVGQGQYDEQFF. Incomplete CDR3 DNA: TGTGCCAGCAGTGTGGGACAGGGGCAGTATGATGAG.

A note on this clone: The CDR3 goes on 3 residues after the read ends, and that part is filled in from the germline J gene. This sequence joins TRBV19 and TRBJ1-2; D unclear. The V gene's germline CDR1 is LNHDA and CDR2 SQIVND (reference sequence). This CDR3 has 12 residues. The CDR3 is CASFGPRRGYTF. CDR3 DNA, as far as it was read: TGTGCCAGTTTTGGCCCCCGCAGGGGC.

Comment on this clone: Read sequence stops 3 residues before the CDR3 end, and the germline J gene provides the missing end. The chain is built from TRBV19 and TRBJ2-4, with 7 bases aligning to TRBD1. CDR3 length: 13 amino acids. The germline V gene encodes CDR1 LNHDA and CDR2 SQIVND (reference sequence). The CDR3 bases that were read are TGTGCCAGTAGTAGGACAGGAGACTATGGT. Amino acids: CASSRTGDYG. Given in full, the CDR3 is CASSRTGDYGQYF. The variable domain in full, completed from reference TRBV19 and TRBJ2-4, reads DGGITQSPKYLFRKEGQNVTLSCEQNLNHDAMYWYRQDPGQGLRLIYYSQIVNDFQKGDIAEGYSVSREKKESFPLTVTSAQKNPTAFYLCASSRTGDYGQYFGAGTRLSVL.

To note about this clone: The read is 3 residues too short to cover the CDR3 end, so that end is filled in from the germline J gene. This chain links TRBV18 with TRBJ1-6; 7 bases match TRBD1. The germline CDR1 and CDR2 sequences are KGHSH and LQKENI. The ends lost 2 bases at V and 7 bases at J; junction bases unmatched: 2. This CDR3 is 14 amino acids long. CDR3 sequence: CASSPRGQNSPLHF. CDR3 DNA, as far as it was read: TGTGCCAGCTCACCAAGGGGACAGAATTCACCC.

Note on this clone: The missing CDR3 end, 3 residues past where the read stops, is filled in from the germline J gene. V gene TRBV14 combines with J gene TRBJ1-3; D ambiguous. The CDR3 is 13 residues long. The V gene lost 2 bases and the J gene lost 0 bases, with 2 bases spanning the gap. Germline V gene lookup returns CDR1 SGHDN and CDR2 FVKESK. The part of the CDR3 DNA that was read is TGTGCCAGCAGCCAATACTCTGGAAACACC. Its protein is CASSQYSGNT. The CDR3 in full is CASSQYSGNTIYF.

As concerns this clone: The read halts 3 residues ahead of the CDR3 end, with the missing end drawn from the germline J gene. The chain employs TRBV4-1 and TRBJ2-5; 8 positions agree with TRBD2. The V and J ends lost 4 bases and 5 bases, in that order; junction bases with no gene match: 18. Germline V gives CDR1 MGHRA, CDR2 YSYEKL. The CDR3 length is 18 residues. The CDR3 bases that were read are TGCGCCAGCAGCCGCTCTCAATTTCCGGGGGGGCCCCGTGAGACC. Translating gives CASSRSQFPGGPRET. The complete CDR3 reads CASSRSQFPGGPRETQYF.

Concerning this clone: From the germline J gene comes the end of the CDR3, since the read stops 3 residues before it. This sequence joins TRBV7-9 and TRBJ1-2, with TRBD1 identical over 8 bases. The CDR3 spans 15 residues. V shed 5 bases and J 2 bases; nucleotides not matched to a gene: 7. Germline lookup yields CDR1 SEHNR and CDR2 FQNEAQ (reference sequence). The CDR3 region is CASSPRTGSNYGYTF. CDR3 DNA (partial): TGTGCCAGCAGCCCCCGGACAGGGTCCAACTATGGC.

Worth noting for this clone: The read falls 3 residues short of the CDR3 end, and the missing part is taken from the germline J gene. The chain is built from TRBV29-1 and TRBJ1-6; TRBD1 matches 8 bases. This CDR3 region has 13 residues. The V segment lost 8 bases and the J segment 12 bases; nucleotides outside the gene matches: 12. The germline CDR1 and CDR2 sequences are SQVTM and ANQGSEA. The CDR3 loop reads CSFLGQEREPLHF. The part of the CDR3 DNA that was read is TGCAGCTTTTTGGGACAGGAGAGGGAACCC.